The T cell receptor beta chain described here comes from a study of blood T cell repertoires in COVID-19. Overall study context: Whether acute or convalescent, the COVID-19 samples came from the United States, Italy and Spain. Sources were T cells, B-cell-depleted T cells, or PBMCs; the material itself was cDNA or gDNA.

In the original workflow: The assay estimated nucleated cells by amplifying reference gene primers. Repertoires were generated with immunoSEQ multiplex PCR, while TCRdb's copy carries only in-frame clones and drops some. For V, J and clone size, that table is used; D and trimming come from the DNA. The repertoire consists of roughly 65,000 clones, with roughly 79% occurring once and the leading ten covering more than 15%. Germline CDR1 reads SGHAT; CDR2 reads FQNNGV. Trimming took 1 base from V and 4 from J, leaving 8 bases between them. CDR3 size: 13 residues. The sequence was collected from a man in his fifties or sixties with acute or convalescent COVID-19. V gene TRBV11-2 combines with J gene TRBJ2-7; D is uncertain. The sequenced sample was peripheral blood. CDR3 sequence reads: CASSLGPEYEQYF. CDR3 bases: TGTGCCAGCAGCTTAGGGCCAGAATACGAGCAGTACTTC.